This T cell receptor (beta chain) was observed in a study of CD8 T cells in Susac syndrome. Reverse transcription of 0.5 to 1 ug RNA used random hexamers. It was immunoSEQ multiplex PCR that amplified TCR beta CDR3 across 54 Vbeta and 13 Jbeta. TCRdb called the immunoSEQ multiplex PCR reads again in MiXCR, with one record for every CDR3 protein. The sample includes approximately 120,000 distinct CDR3 sequences, around 90% of them seen just once. TCR beta from blood CD8+ and CD4+ T cells was sequenced. The authors negatively isolated CD8+ and CD4+ T cells and FACS-enriched TEMRA cells. The clonotype was recovered from a human donor in good health. Sequences were obtained from CD4+ T cells from PBMCs.

The CDR3 DNA reads TGTGCCAGCAGCGCGACAGGGGTCCGAGAAAAACTGTTTTTT. Translation gives CASSATGVREKLFF. This sequence joins TRBV2 and TRBJ1-4, with TRBD1 identical over 8 bases. The junction had 8 bases not matched to a gene; V was cut back by 6 bases and J by 8 bases. The germline V gene encodes CDR1 SNHLY and CDR2 FYNNEI. CDR3 length: 14 residues.